The entry below gives a single TCR beta chain sequence along with its context. Its antigen is as yet unknown. The entry originates in a study of shared clonotypes between healthy human individuals. Study-level findings and limits: Clonotype sharing among donors was thought likely to change with sequencing depth.

Some clones are missing from TCRdb's copy, which holds only in-frame ones; the method was immunoSEQ multiplex PCR. The table includes about 2 million clones, about 94% detected once. CD45RO-negative CD8 cells positively selected for CCR7 made up the naive population, which excluded terminally differentiated effector memory CD45RA+ cells. Healthy HIV-negative adults with no recent acute infections or vaccinations were recruited as donors. What was sequenced was naive CD8+ T cells sorted from blood. The sequence was obtained from a man between 18 and 35 years old in good health.

In nucleotides, the CDR3 is TGTGCCAGCAGGGATTCCGGGACAGGGCCAAATTCACCCCTCCACTTT. Translated, it gives CASRDSGTGPNSPLHF. This chain links TRBV2 with TRBJ1-6; 9 bases map to TRBD1. The ends lost 6 bases at V and 7 bases at J; junction bases unmatched: 10. CDR3 length: 16 amino acids. The germline CDR1 and CDR2 sequences are SNHLY and FYNNEI.